This T cell receptor beta chain comes out of a study of beta chain features in type 1 diabetes. Reverse transcription of all isolated RNA meant that expressed TCRB transcripts were sequenced. Measured with immunoSEQ multiplex PCR; TCRdb has only the in-frame clones, and not every one. The sample contains 250,000 to 300,000 clones, roughly an eighth of which appear only once. In this sample, this clone turned up a few times. Its antigen is not known. The CDR3 runs 16 residues. Germline CDR1 reads SEHNR; CDR2 reads FQNEAQ (reference sequence). V lost 5 bases and J lost 1, with 17 bases in between. Study results and caveats: When cDNA is sequenced, cells with high TCR expression could be over-represented. TCRB CDR3 length was moderately but significantly reduced in all four CD4+ subsets of Type 1 diabetes patients. Naive, central memory and Treg TCRB repertoires seemed to resemble each other more closely in patients than they did in healthy donors.

Sequenced material: naive CD4+ T cells from blood. The chain is built from TRBV7-9 and TRBJ1-1; perhaps TRBD1 as D (5 bases). The sequence was collected from a man under 40 with type 1 diabetes. The DNA of the CDR3 is TGTGCCAGCAGCCCCGGGTGGCGGGGGGGGAACACTGAAGCTTTCTTT. Its protein product is CASSPGWRGGNTEAFF. The whole variable domain, remainder taken from reference TRBV7-9 and TRBJ1-1, is DTGVSQNPRHKITKRGQNVTFRCDPISEHNRLYWYRQTLGQGPEFLTYFQNEAQLEKSRLLSDRFSAERPKGSFSTLEIQRTEQGDSAMYLCASSPGWRGGNTEAFFGQGTRLTVV.